The T cell receptor (beta chain) under discussion was sequenced for a study of blood T cell repertoires in COVID-19. Study-wide context: Samples taken during acute and convalescent COVID-19 were collected in the United States, Italy and Spain.

In the authors' methods: Reference gene primers were amplified, and this amplification served to estimate nucleated cell counts. Some clones are missing from TCRdb's copy, which holds only in-frame ones; the method was immunoSEQ multiplex PCR. For V, J and clone size, that table is used; D and trimming come from the DNA. The profile shows roughly 60,000 clones, around nine tenths of them singletons. V was pared by 1 base and J by 4 bases, with 4 bases of the junction left unmatched. This CDR3 has 15 amino acids. The germline gives CDR1 SGDLS, CDR2 YYNGEE. The receptor was isolated from a man between 65 and 85 years old with acute or convalescent COVID-19. The sample comprised peripheral blood. This chain joins TRBV9 and TRBJ1-4; 7 nucleotides agree with TRBD1. The CDR3: CASSVTGTVNEKLFF. The CDR3 DNA is TGTGCCAGCAGCGTAACCGGGACAGTTAATGAAAAACTGTTTTTT. Supplemented by reference TRBV9 and TRBJ1-4, the full variable domain reads DSGVTQTPKHLITATGQRVTLRCSPRSGDLSVYWYQQSLDQGLQFLIQYYNGEERAKGNILERFSAQQFPDLHSELNLSSLELGDSALYFCASSVTGTVNEKLFFGSGTQLSVL.